This section outlines one T cell receptor beta chain sequence together with its context. The sample is drawn from a study of PD-1 and CTLA-4 blockade in melanoma. Here immunoSEQ multiplex PCR was the method, and the copy in TCRdb shows in-frame clones only, minus some. The sample has under 20,000 clones; about 73% are singletons. The CDR3 runs to 12 residues. V lost 5 bases to trimming and J lost 3 bases; unmatched junction nucleotides: 2. CDR1 is SQVTM, CDR2 ANQGSEA, per germline. This specimen consisted of CD8+ T cells from peripheral blood, obtained from a patient given anti-PD-1 treatment. This clonotype was sampled from a human donor with melanoma. The chain recombines TRBV29-1 with TRBJ2-7; TRBD1 aligns across 9 bases. CDR3 DNA: TGCAGCGTTCGGACAGGGGACTACGAGCAGTACTTC. As protein: CSVRTGDYEQYF.